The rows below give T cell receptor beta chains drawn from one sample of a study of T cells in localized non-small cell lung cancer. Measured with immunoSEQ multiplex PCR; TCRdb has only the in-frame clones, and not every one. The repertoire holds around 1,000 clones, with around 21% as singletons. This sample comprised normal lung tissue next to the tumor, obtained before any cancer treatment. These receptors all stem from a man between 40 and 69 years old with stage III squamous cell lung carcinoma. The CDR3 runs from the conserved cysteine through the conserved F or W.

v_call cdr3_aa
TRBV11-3 CASSLELAGGRETQYF
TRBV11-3 CASSPSPGTGGETGELFF
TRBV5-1 CASSVGPPAINEKLFF
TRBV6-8 CAISGVQGNEQYF
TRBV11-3 CASSLYPSGGPSNTGELFF
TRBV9 CASSVNQDTQYF
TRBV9 CASSVEKPGRRNHSNQPQHF
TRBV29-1 CSVEDGGETQYF
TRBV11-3 CASSLYSTNEKLFF
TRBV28 CASSLRDTGELFF
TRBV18 CASSPSLGDPNTGELFF
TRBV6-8 CASSLQGALGYTF
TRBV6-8 CASSYWQGRMNTEAFF
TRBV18 CASSPSKAHDQPQHF
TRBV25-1 CASSVAEGAFTEAFF
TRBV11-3 CASSPRDSHYEQYF
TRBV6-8 CASILGIVAEAFF
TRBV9 CASSRTSGSSGNTIYF
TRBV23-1 CASSTDRGGNEQFF
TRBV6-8 CASSFLQGAGEAFF
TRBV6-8 CASSYSSSGLKNEQFF
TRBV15 CATSREQGSYSPLHF
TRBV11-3 CASSKLDSIRSPLHF
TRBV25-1 CASSMDRLYGYTF
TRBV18 CASTSGEGRGTGELFF
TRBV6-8 CASSYDSGTGELFF
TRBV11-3 CASSLPTGVDETQYF
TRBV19 CASTRSSLQNTEAFF
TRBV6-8 CAITRGPPSLGNEAFF
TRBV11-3 CASSPPTGSYEQYF
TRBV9 CASSAQLDRALRGYTF
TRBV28 CASSFRGTGELFF
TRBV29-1 CSVEGFTKGQGARNEQFF
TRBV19 CASSIVTGSSYEQYF
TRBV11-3 CASSKPGLAHNPNTGELFF
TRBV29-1 CSVRFGTGANVLTF
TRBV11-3 CASRYRDRDGAEAFF
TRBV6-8 CASSSKTGAGYGYTF
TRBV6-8 CASKEATYEQYF
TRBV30 CASGQAAGNTIYF
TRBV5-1 CASSLDLGDRFTGYTF
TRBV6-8 CASSPTRGTLHF
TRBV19 CASSMAGWSQPQHF
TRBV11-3 CASSLWEGSYGYTF
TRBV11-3 CASSLGAGGPVEQFF
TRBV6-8 CASSYSQGTGNQPQHF